The text below deals with one T cell receptor beta chain. Its specificity is unknown. This entry comes from a study of cytomegalovirus exposure and HLA in healthy donors. Assay: immunoSEQ multiplex PCR; the TCRdb copy retains only in-frame clones and omits some. Of under 250,000 clones listed, around 78% were seen once; the top ten hold about 6%. Germline V CDR1 and CDR2: SGHRS, YFSETQ. Trimming cost V 1 base and J 5 bases, with 7 bases left between them. This CDR3 has 13 amino acids. Study results and caveats: The study labeled roughly 160 TCR beta chains cytomegalovirus-associated.

This chain joins TRBV5-1 and TRBJ2-1; D ambiguous. The sequencing input was PBMCs. This receptor was identified in a woman aged 18-29 years in good health and CMV-seronegative. CDR3 nucleotides: TGCGCCAGCAGCTTGACACCGAACAATGAGCAGTTCTTC. Amino acids: CASSLTPNNEQFF.